This paragraph covers one TCR beta chain sequence. Antigen: not known. CDR1 is MGHRA and CDR2 is YSYEKL in the germline V gene. V was clipped by 0 bases and J by 4 bases, with 13 bases between them. The CDR3 consists of 16 residues. This entry is derived from a study of T cells after yellow fever vaccination. Study-wide background: Preparation of fractions with low cell numbers was performed using SMART-Seq v4 Ultra Low Input. The study, taken as a whole, reports: Contaminating bulk clonotypes could be abundant in FACS-sorted repertoires. Reappearing after the booster were most of the clones from primary vaccination (roughly 96% CD4, 88% CD8).

For TCR, cDNA came from 5'RACE template switching, which added a universal primer site and UMIs. One entry per CDR3 protein results from TCRdb running MiXCR on the 5' RACE reads. The repertoire has about 330,000 distinct CDR3 sequences, about 8.3% of them found once; the top ten carry under 20%. This TCR was sampled from a man between 18 and 29 years old who received the YFV17D yellow fever vaccine. Sequencing was performed on PBMCs, taken approximately 40 days after the first yellow fever vaccination. This chain joins TRBV4-1 and TRBJ2-4; no firm D call. CDR3 nucleotides: TGCGCCAGCAGCCAAGATTCTCATGGTATAAAAAACATTCAGTACTTC. Its translation is CASSQDSHGIKNIQYF.